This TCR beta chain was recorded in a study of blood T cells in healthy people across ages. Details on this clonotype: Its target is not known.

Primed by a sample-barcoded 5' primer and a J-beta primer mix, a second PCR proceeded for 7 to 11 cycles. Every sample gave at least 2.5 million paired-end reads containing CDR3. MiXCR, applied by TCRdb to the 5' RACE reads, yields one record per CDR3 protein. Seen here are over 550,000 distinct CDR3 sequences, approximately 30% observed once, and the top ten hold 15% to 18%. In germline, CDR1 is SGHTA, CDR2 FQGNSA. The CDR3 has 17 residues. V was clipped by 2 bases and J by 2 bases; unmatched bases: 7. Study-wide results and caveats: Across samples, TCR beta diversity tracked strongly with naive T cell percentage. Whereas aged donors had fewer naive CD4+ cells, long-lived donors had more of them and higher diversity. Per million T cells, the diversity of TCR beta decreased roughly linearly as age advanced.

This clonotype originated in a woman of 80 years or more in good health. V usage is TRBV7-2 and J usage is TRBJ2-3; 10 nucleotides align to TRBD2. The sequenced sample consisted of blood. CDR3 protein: CASSLNQRGGLTDTQYF. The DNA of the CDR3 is TGTGCCAGCAGCTTAAACCAGCGGGGGGGACTCACAGATACGCAGTATTTT.